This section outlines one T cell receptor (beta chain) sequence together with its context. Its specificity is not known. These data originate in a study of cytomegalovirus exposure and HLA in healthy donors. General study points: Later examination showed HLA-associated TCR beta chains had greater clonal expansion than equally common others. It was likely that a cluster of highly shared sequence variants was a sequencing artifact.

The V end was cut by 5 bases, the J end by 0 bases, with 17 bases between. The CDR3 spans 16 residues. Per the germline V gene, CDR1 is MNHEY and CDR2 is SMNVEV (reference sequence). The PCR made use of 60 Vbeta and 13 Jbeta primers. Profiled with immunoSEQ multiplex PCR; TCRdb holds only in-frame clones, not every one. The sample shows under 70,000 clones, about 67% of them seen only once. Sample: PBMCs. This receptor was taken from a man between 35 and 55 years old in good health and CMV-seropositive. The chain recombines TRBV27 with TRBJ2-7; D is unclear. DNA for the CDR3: TGTGCCAGCAGTCTCCTCCTGACAACCAGCTCCTACGAGCAGTACTTC. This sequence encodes CASSLLLTTSSYEQYF.